The 18 T cell receptor beta chains below were found in one sample sequenced in a study of T cells in Graves' hyperthyroidism and ophthalmopathy (dated by TCRdb to the late 2010s). The library relied on multiplex PCR. Sequencing was carried out with an Illumina HiSeq 2000. Amplification of TCR beta CDR3 regions was carried out from RNA transcripts. The TCR CDR3 was subjected to a first round of RT-PCR using the HTBI primer set and the Qiagen OneStep RT-PCR kit. The raw public reads went through TCRdb reprocessing: fastp at Q25, MiXCR clone calling, in-frame beta chains kept. Rows matching on CDR3 protein sequence are summarized as one entry with the most common DNA and genes. Across this sample there are under 400,000 distinct CDR3 sequences, with roughly 18% seen only once. The ten largest make up around 50% of the sample. The sequenced material came from blood. The receptors were gathered from a woman aged 45-60 years with Graves' hyperthyroidism.

Many counts were recorded for this clonotype. CDR3 sequence (DNA): TGTGCCAGCAGTGAAGCGACCAGGGAGAATGAGCAGTTCTTC. Encoded protein: CASSEATRENEQFF. The chain uses TRBV2 and TRBJ2-1; D may be TRBD1 or TRBD2 (5 bases each). The V end lost 0 bases, the J end lost 7 bases, and 10 bases lay between the germline ends. Germline V CDR1 and CDR2: SNHLY, FYNNEI. The CDR3 spans 14 residues.

This clonotype appeared a few times. The chain uses TRBV6-2 or TRBV6-3 and TRBJ2-7; D is perhaps TRBD1 (6 bases). CDR3 length equals 16 residues. CDR1 is MNHEY, CDR2 SVGEGT, per germline. V was shortened by 0 bases and J by 1 base, with 13 bases between the two germline ends. The CDR3 loop is CASSYSLLDSSYEQYF. CDR3 sequence (DNA): TGTGCCAGCAGTTACTCGTTGCTGGACAGTTCCTACGAGCAGTACTTC.

The V and J genes are TRBV15 and TRBJ1-5; D gene uncertain. Germline CDR1 LNHNV, CDR2 YYDKDF (reference sequence). This CDR3 has 15 amino acids. V was pared by 0 bases and J by 0 bases, with 6 bases between. The CDR3 region is CATSRDLYSNQPQHF. CDR3 coding DNA: TGTGCCACCAGCAGAGATCTCTATAGCAATCAGCCCCAGCATTTT.

This clonotype was detected only a few times. The chain couples TRBV20-1 to TRBJ2-5; 7 positions match TRBD1. The CDR3 runs 14 residues. The germline V gene encodes CDR1 DFQATT and CDR2 SNEGSKA (reference sequence). V dropped 1 base and J dropped 2; count of bases not matched to a gene: 4. CDR3: CSARVGTAQETQYF. CDR3 DNA sequence: TGCAGTGCTAGAGTTGGGACAGCACAAGAGACCCAGTACTTC.

About this clonotype itself: Being one base from a much bigger clone, this may be a read error. The chain has TRBV7-9 and TRBJ1-2, with 7 bases matching TRBD1. The CDR3 consists of 16 residues. Looked up from germline, CDR1 is SEHNR and CDR2 is FQNEAQ (reference sequence). V trimming: 0 bases; J trimming: 7 bases; junction bases outside the gene matches: 11. CDR3 sequence: CASSLAGGTGVFGYTF. The CDR3 nucleotides read TGTGCCAGCAGCTTAGCTGGAGGAACAGGGGTATTTGGCTACACCTTC. The entire variable domain, with the rest obtained from reference TRBV7-9 and TRBJ1-2, is as follows: DTGVSQNPRHKITKRGQNVTFRCDPISEHNRLYWYRQTLGQGPEFLTYFQNEAQLEKSRLLSDRFSAERPKGSFSTLEIQRTEQGDSAMYLCASSLAGGTGVFGYTFGSGTRLTVV.

This clonotype has a handful of counts. The chain uses TRBV9 and TRBJ2-1, with 7 bases matching TRBD1. The CDR3 contains 15 residues. Germline V CDR1 and CDR2: SGDLS, YYNGEE. The trim removed 3 bases at V and 6 bases at J, leaving 9 bases unmatched. The CDR3 DNA reads TGTGCCAGCAGCGCGTCCGGGACAGCTATCAATGAGCAGTTCTTC. It codes for CASSASGTAINEQFF.

The chain's CDR3 is CASSPGFGGELFF. The CDR3 region has the DNA TGCGCCAGCAGTCCAGGGTTTGGCGGGGAGCTGTTTTTT. The rearrangement links TRBV5-1 to TRBJ2-2, with TRBD1 as a possible D gene (5 bases). V was cut by 5 bases and J by 7 bases, with 12 bases left in between. Germline CDR1 reads SGHRS; CDR2 reads YFSETQ. This CDR3 has 13 amino acids.

This clonotype was seen ten or more times. The V gene is TRBV4-1, the J gene TRBJ2-7; the match to TRBD2 covers 9 bases. After removal of 1 base from V and 2 bases from J, the junction contained 3 bases not matched to a gene. The CDR3 spans 15 residues. Per the germline V gene, CDR1 is MGHRA and CDR2 is YSYEKL. The CDR3 protein is CASSQALAGTYEQYF. The CDR3 DNA reads as TGCGCCAGCAGCCAAGCACTAGCGGGTACCTACGAGCAGTACTTC.

The gene calls are TRBV19 and TRBJ1-2, with D hard to call. Germline CDR1 LNHDA, CDR2 SQIVND (reference sequence). The CDR3 contains 15 residues. V was trimmed by 6 bases and J by 5 bases, leaving 19 bases between them. The CDR3 loop is CASSPGAASGYGYTF. CDR3 bases: TGTGCCAGTAGCCCCGGCGCAGCTTCGGGGTATGGCTACACCTTC.

The chain carries TRBV25-1 and TRBJ2-1; D may match TRBD1 or TRBD2 (6 bases each). Germline V gives CDR1 MGHDK, CDR2 SYGVNS. The CDR3 has 17 amino acids. Between the trimmed V and J ends, which lost 0 bases and 0 bases, there was a span of 12 bases. In DNA form, the CDR3 reads TGTGCCAGCAGTGAATATCGGGGGACACACTCCTACAATGAGCAGTTCTTC. Translation gives CASSEYRGTHSYNEQFF. The whole variable domain, filled in from reference TRBV25-1 and TRBJ2-1, reads EADIYQTPRYLVIGTGKKITLECSQTMGHDKMYWYQQDPGMELHLIHYSYGVNSTEKGDLSSESTVSRIRTEHFPLTLESARPSHTSQYLCASSEYRGTHSYNEQFFGPGTRLTVL.

The chain recombines TRBV4-1 with TRBJ2-1, with 9 positions matching TRBD2. The CDR3 is made up of 19 amino acids. V lost 0 bases and J lost 8; bases outside the gene matches: 17. Germline values: CDR1 MGHRA, CDR2 YSYEKL. CDR3 in DNA: TGCGCCAGCAGCCAAGATCTAGCGGGATTCCATATGTCTTTCTATGAGCAGTTCTTC. It encodes CASSQDLAGFHMSFYEQFF.

There are a few counts of this clonotype. The rearrangement uses TRBV19 and TRBJ1-1; maybe TRBD1 (6 bases). CDR3 length equals 14 residues. The germline gives CDR1 LNHDA, CDR2 SQIVND (reference sequence). Trimming took off 5 bases at V and 3 bases at J, with 13 bases between the two ends. CDR3 DNA sequence: TGTGCCAGTAGTGTCCAGGGGAGGTACACTGAAGCTTTCTTT. The encoded protein is CASSVQGRYTEAFF. The full variable domain, with the rest looked up from reference TRBV19 and TRBJ1-1, is DGGITQSPKYLFRKEGQNVTLSCEQNLNHDAMYWYRQDPGQGLRLIYYSQIVNDFQKGDIAEGYSVSREKKESFPLTVTSAQKNPTAFYLCASSVQGRYTEAFFGQGTRLTVV.

This clonotype was observed many times. This chain links TRBV2 with TRBJ2-7; D gene ambiguous. Trimming left V 6 bases short and J 2 bases short, with 14 bases between. CDR1 and CDR2 from the germline V gene are SNHLY and FYNNEI. CDR3 length equals 14 residues. The CDR3 DNA is TGTGCCAGCAGCCGGTCCCACTATACCTACGAGCAGTACTTC. Encoded protein: CASSRSHYTYEQYF. The complete variable domain, with remaining parts taken from reference TRBV2 and TRBJ2-7, reads EPEVTQTPSHQVTQMGQEVILRCVPISNHLYFYWYRQILGQKVEFLVSFYNNEISEKSEIFDDQFSVERPDGSNFTLKIRSTKLEDSAMYFCASSRSHYTYEQYFGPGTRLTVT.

A few counts support this clonotype. The chain links TRBV4-2 to TRBJ2-3, with D tentatively TRBD1 (5 bases). This CDR3 has 15 residues. Per the germline V gene, CDR1 is LGHNA and CDR2 is YNFKEQ. Trimming shortened V by 1 base and J by 8 bases, and 16 bases separated the two germline ends. The CDR3 sequence: CASSQVLGAVATQYF. The CDR3, as DNA: TGTGCCAGCAGCCAAGTACTTGGGGCGGTAGCTACGCAGTATTTT.

In this sample, this clonotype turned up many times. V usage is TRBV3-1 and J usage is TRBJ1-2; a possible D gene is TRBD1 (6 bases). Trimming left V 0 bases short and J 5 bases short, with 13 bases between. Germline V gene data show CDR1 as LGHDT and CDR2 as YNNKEL (reference sequence). This CDR3 region has 15 residues. Written as DNA, the CDR3 is TGTGCCAGCAGCCAAGATATGTCAGGGGCTTATGGCTACACCTTC. It codes for CASSQDMSGAYGYTF.

Only a few counts were recorded for this clonotype. This chain connects TRBV5-1 to TRBJ2-1; 8 nucleotides match TRBD2. The CDR3 sequence is 15 residues long. V was pared by 4 bases and J by 7 bases, with 10 bases of the junction left unmatched. In germline, CDR1 is SGHRS, CDR2 YFSETQ. This chain's CDR3 is CASSPGPGTRNEQFF. In nucleotides, the CDR3 is TGCGCCAGCAGCCCCGGCCCCGGGACTAGAAATGAGCAGTTCTTC.

The gene calls are TRBV5-8 and TRBJ1-6, with D uncertain. Trimming left V 0 bases short and J 4 bases short, with 8 bases between. The CDR3 runs 15 residues. Germline values: CDR1 SGHTS, CDR2 YDEGEE. The CDR3 nucleotides read TGTGCCAGCAGCTTGGATTGGGCTTATAATTCACCCCTCCACTTT. This sequence encodes CASSLDWAYNSPLHF.

The rearrangement links TRBV19 to TRBJ2-3; D tentatively reads TRBD1 or TRBD2 (5 bases each). CDR1 and CDR2 (germline): LNHDA, SQIVND (reference sequence). The CDR3 is made up of 15 amino acids. Trimming left V 6 bases short and J 7 bases short, with 20 bases between. The CDR3 protein is CASRGPEAPGYTQYF. The CDR3 DNA sequence: TGTGCCAGTAGGGGGCCGGAGGCACCCGGGTATACGCAGTATTTT.